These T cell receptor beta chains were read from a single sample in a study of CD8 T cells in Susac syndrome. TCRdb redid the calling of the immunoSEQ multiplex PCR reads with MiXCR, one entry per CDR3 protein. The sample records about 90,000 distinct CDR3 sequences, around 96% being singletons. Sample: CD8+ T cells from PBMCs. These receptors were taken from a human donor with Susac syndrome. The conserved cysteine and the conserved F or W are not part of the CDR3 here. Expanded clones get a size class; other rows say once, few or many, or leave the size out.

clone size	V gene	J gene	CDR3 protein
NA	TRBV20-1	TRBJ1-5	SAGGGGSNQPQH
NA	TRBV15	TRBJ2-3	ATSRDTGGGTTDTQY
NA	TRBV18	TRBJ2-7	ASSPTPYEQY
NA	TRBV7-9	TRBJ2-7	ASSYDGASSYEQY
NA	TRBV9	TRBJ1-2	ASSVGGSFLGGYT
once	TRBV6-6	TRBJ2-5	ASSYSLAAETQY
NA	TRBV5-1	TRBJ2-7	ASSPGMAGGLNEQY
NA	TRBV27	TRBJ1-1	ASSLSGLQKAF
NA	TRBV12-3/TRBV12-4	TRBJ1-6	ASRGGSATWDLH
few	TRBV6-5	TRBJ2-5	ASITGVQETQY
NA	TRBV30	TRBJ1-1	AWGGTDDTEAF
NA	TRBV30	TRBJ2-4	AWSTTGQAENIQY
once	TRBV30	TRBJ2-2	AWMGEKAGTFGELF
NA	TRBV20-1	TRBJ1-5	SARDPGSNQPQH
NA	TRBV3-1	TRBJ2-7	ASSRDRVDEQY
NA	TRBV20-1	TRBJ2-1	SAGTGDDEQF
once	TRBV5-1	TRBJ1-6	ASSLGQENSPLH
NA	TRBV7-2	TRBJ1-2	ASSPGGEGSGYT
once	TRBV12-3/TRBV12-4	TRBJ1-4	ASSPRTGGVELF
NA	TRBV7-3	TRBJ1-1	ASRGDLNTEAF
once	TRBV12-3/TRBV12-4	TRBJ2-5	ASSLSRGKENQETQY
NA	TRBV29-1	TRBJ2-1	SVEDRQGRSNNEQF
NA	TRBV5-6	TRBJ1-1	ASSLAGVGTEAF
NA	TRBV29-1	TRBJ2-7	SVEGGQAYEQY
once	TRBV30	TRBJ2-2	AWRENTGELF
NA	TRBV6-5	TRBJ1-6	ASSRGGERNSPLH
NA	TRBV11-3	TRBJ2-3	AIRGSSTDTQY
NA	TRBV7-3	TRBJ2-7	ASSPTGVSYEQY
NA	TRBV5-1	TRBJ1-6	ASSSTGGDSPLH
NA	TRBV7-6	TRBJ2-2	ASSLGGGPSSYTGELF
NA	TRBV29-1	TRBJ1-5	SVGDRYNQPQH
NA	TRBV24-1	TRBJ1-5	ATSDPGQGRPQH
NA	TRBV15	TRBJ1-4	ATSRAQGEGEKLF
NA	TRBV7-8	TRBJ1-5	ASSPQALAVSNQPQH
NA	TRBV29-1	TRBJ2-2	SVAQGDTGELF
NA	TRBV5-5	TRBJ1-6	ASSLQDRSFNSPLH
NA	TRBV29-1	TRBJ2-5	SVRGTTMRKETQY
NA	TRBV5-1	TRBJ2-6	ASSLTLSGANVLT
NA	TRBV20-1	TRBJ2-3	SARHRSKTDTQY
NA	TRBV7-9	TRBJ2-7	ASSFSLDRVIYEQY
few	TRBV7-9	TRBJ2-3	ASSLARTDTQY
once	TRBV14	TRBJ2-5	ASSQASQPGETQY
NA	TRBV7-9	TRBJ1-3	ASRLDGFGNTIY
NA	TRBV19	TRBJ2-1	ASSMRGQGSNEQF
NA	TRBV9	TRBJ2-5	ASSVEGGGIEETQY
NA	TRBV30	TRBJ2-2	AWAYTGELF
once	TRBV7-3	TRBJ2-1	ASSLNEQAPEQF
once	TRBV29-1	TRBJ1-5	SVGEGYNQPQH
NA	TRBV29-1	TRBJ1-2	SVEERRRAGNYGYT
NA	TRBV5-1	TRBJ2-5	ASSARALDQETQY
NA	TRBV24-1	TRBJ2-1	ATSDMGTEQF
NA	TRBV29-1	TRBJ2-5	SAGHPVGTQY
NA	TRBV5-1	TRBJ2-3	ASSLVGLAGSTDTQY
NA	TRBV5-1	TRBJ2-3	ASSLNPGSTDTQY
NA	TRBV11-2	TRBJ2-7	ASSRSGGAHEQY
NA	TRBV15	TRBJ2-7	ATSRDLDSPFYEQY
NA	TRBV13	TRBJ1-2	ASSLGIGTGQEGYGYT
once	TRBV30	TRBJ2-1	AWSVRGEQF
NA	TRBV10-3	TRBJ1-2	AISDTTANYGYT
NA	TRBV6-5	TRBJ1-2	ASSYDLGPRGYT